Below, 7 T cell receptor beta chains from the same sample are listed, as sequenced in a study of blood T cell repertoires in COVID-19. Profiled with immunoSEQ multiplex PCR; TCRdb holds only in-frame clones, not every one. The data show approximately 230,000 clones, with 80% to 90% seen just once and about 15% held by the top ten. Specimen: PBMCs or T cells enriched from blood (not recorded which). These TCRs come from a woman aged 50 to 60 with acute COVID-19.

The chain couples TRBV30 to TRBJ1-2; 9 bases align to TRBD1. The CDR3 is 13 residues long. V gave up 4 bases and J gave up 4 bases; unmatched junction bases: 4. Per the germline V gene, CDR1 is GTSNPN and CDR2 is SVGIG (reference sequence). CDR3 sequence: CAWKDRGSYGYTF. The CDR3 DNA follows: TGTGCCTGGAAGGACAGGGGTTCCTATGGCTACACCTTC.

V usage is TRBV4-1 and J usage is TRBJ1-6; D may be TRBD1 (6 bases). Germline CDR1 and CDR2: MGHRA and YSYEKL. Trimming left V 4 bases short and J 14 bases short, with 18 bases between. The CDR3 runs to 14 residues. CDR3: CASSPPGGGSALHF. CDR3 bases: TGCGCCAGCAGCCCCCCCGGGGGGGGCTCGGCCCTCCACTTT.

The CDR3 reads CASSLTRLAAYEQYF. The CDR3 DNA sequence: TGTGCCAGCAGTTTGACCAGGCTAGCGGCCTACGAGCAGTACTTC. This chain uses TRBV28 with TRBJ2-7; 7 bases are a match to TRBD2. Germline-derived CDR1 and CDR2 are MDHEN and SYDVKM. The junction had 7 bases not matched to a gene; V was cut back by 3 bases and J by 2 bases. The CDR3 consists of 15 residues.

The sample holds a few counts of this clone. V usage is TRBV29-1 and J usage is TRBJ1-2; D not certain. Germline V gene sequence: CDR1 SQVTM, CDR2 ANQGSEA. The CDR3 sequence is 12 residues long. Deletions cut 7 bases from V and 2 bases from J, with 11 bases between. In DNA, the CDR3 is TGCAGCGGCCTTGGGCAGAACTATGGCTACACCTTC. Its translation is CSGLGQNYGYTF.

This chain links TRBV23-1 with TRBJ2-7; 8 bases map to TRBD1. TRBV23-1 is marked as an open reading frame, function uncertain. V was clipped by 1 base and J by 7 bases; unmatched bases: 3. The CDR3 covers 13 residues. The CDR3 reads CASSQWGQVEQYF. In DNA, the CDR3 is TGCGCCAGCAGTCAATGGGGACAGGTTGAGCAGTACTTC.

V and J are TRBV19 and TRBJ1-4; D is unclear. Germline V gene data show CDR1 as LNHDA and CDR2 as SQIVND (reference sequence). The CDR3 is 14 amino acids. V dropped 5 bases and J dropped 0 bases, with 7 bases sitting between them. The chain's CDR3 is CASSVSSTNEKLFF. The CDR3 coding sequence is TGTGCCAGTAGTGTGAGCTCAACTAATGAAAAACTGTTTTTT.

The rearrangement joins TRBV27 to TRBJ1-4; 9 bases fit TRBD1. Germline trimming cut 3 bases from V and 7 bases from J; bases unmatched to any gene: 6. The CDR3 covers 15 residues. Germline loops: CDR1 MNHEY, CDR2 SMNVEV (reference sequence). The CDR3 loop reads CASSFYRGQAEKLFF. CDR3 bases: TGTGCCAGCAGTTTCTACAGGGGGCAGGCTGAAAAACTGTTTTTT.